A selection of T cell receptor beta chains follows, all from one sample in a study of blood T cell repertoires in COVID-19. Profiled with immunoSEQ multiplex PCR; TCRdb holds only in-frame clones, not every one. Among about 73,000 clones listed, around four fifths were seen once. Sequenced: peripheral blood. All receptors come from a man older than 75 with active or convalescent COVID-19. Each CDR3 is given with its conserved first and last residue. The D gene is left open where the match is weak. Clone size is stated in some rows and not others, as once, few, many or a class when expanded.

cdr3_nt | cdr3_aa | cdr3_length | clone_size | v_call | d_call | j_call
TGTGCCAGCAGCCTGATGGGACAGGGTCTTGGAGAGCAGTACTTC | CASSLMGQGLGEQYF | 15 | NA | TRBV7-2 | TRBD1 | TRBJ2-7
TGTGCCAGCAGCCAGCTGGACAGGGGTTCCTCACCCCTCCACTTT | CASSQLDRGSSPLHF | 15 | few | TRBV5-4 | TRBD1 | TRBJ1-6
TGCGCCAGCAGCTTGGTGATCGAGGCCGGGGAGCTGTTTTTT | CASSLVIEAGELFF | 14 | NA | TRBV5-1 | NA | TRBJ2-2
TGTGCCAGCAGTTACTCGAAACGGGGTACCGATTCACCCCTCCACTTT | CASSYSKRGTDSPLHF | 16 | NA | TRBV6-2/TRBV6-3 | NA | TRBJ1-6
TGTGCCTGGAGTGTAGGGGCCGATGAAAAACTGTTTTTT | CAWSVGADEKLFF | 13 | NA | TRBV30 | NA | TRBJ1-4
TGTGCCAGCAGCTTAGTTGGGGGGACCTACGAGCAGTACTTC | CASSLVGGTYEQYF | 14 | few | TRBV7-9 | NA | TRBJ2-7
TGTGCCAGCTCACGAGGGACAGGGGATGGCTACACCTTC | CASSRGTGDGYTF | 13 | NA | TRBV18 | TRBD1 | TRBJ1-2
TGTGCCAGCACCCCCCAGGTGGCCGGGGAGCTGTTTTTT | CASTPQVAGELFF | 13 | NA | TRBV12-3/TRBV12-4 | NA | TRBJ2-2
TGTGCCAGCAGCGTAGCTGGGACAACGAACACCGGGGAGCTGTTTTTT | CASSVAGTTNTGELFF | 16 | NA | TRBV9 | NA | TRBJ2-2
TGTGCCAGCACCCCCGCGGGAAGGGGCCCATTTTCACCCCTCCACTTT | CASTPAGRGPFSPLHF | 16 | NA | TRBV7-9 | NA | TRBJ1-6
TGCAGTGCCCCTCGGCAGCCCCAGCATTTT | CSAPRQPQHF | 10 | NA | TRBV20-1 | NA | TRBJ1-5
TGTGCCAGCAGTTCCACTAGGCTCACCGGGGAGCTGTTTTTT | CASSSTRLTGELFF | 14 | NA | TRBV28 | NA | TRBJ2-2
TGTGCCTGTAACCGGGACAGAAACACTGAAGCTTTCTTT | CACNRDRNTEAFF | 13 | NA | TRBV30 | TRBD1 | TRBJ1-1
TGCGCCAGCAGCTTGGGGCAGGCCATAAGCTCCTACGAGCAGTACTTC | CASSLGQAISSYEQYF | 16 | NA | TRBV5-1 | NA | TRBJ2-7
TGTGCCAGCAGCTCTACAGGACCCACCGGGGAGCTGTTTTTT | CASSSTGPTGELFF | 14 | few | TRBV7-2 | NA | TRBJ2-2